This T cell receptor (beta chain) is drawn from a study of shared clonotypes between healthy human individuals. Only Caucasian adults living in Nashville, Tennessee made up the donor group. In the CD4+ fraction, cells were divided into CD45RA+ naive and CD45RA-negative memory subsets. Assay: immunoSEQ multiplex PCR; the TCRdb copy retains only in-frame clones and omits some. Among 180,000 or so clones listed, over 85% were seen once. The TCR sequence derives from a woman between 25 and 40 years old in good health. The sequenced sample was naive CD4+ T cells sorted from blood. The subset was: CD45RA+ positively selected.

The CDR3 here is CASSLTSGTDTQYF. In DNA, the CDR3 is TGTGCCAGCAGCTTAACTAGCGGCACAGATACGCAGTATTTT. The V and J genes are TRBV7-2 and TRBJ2-3, with 7 bases identical to TRBD2. The CDR3 spans 14 residues. V was pared by 2 bases and J by 1 base, with 0 bases of the junction left unmatched. The germline CDR1 and CDR2 sequences are SGHTA and FQGNSA.